A selection of T cell receptor beta chains follows, all from one sample in a study of blood T cell repertoires in COVID-19. Profiled with immunoSEQ multiplex PCR; TCRdb holds only in-frame clones, not every one. The data hold about 170,000 clones, with around four fifths observed a single time. Material: peripheral blood. These receptors were collected from a man between 70 and 80 years old with acute or convalescent COVID-19. Each CDR3 is given with its conserved first and last residue. A D gene is named only where the DNA matches it firmly. The size field is filled for only some rows; it gives once, few, many or a size class.

>.|TRBV5-4|TRBJ2-7|.
TGTGCCAGCAGCGTAGATCTAAACTCCTACGAGCAGTACTTC
CASSVDLNSYEQYF
>.|TRBV5-1|TRBJ2-5|TRBD2
TGCGCCAGCAGCCATCTAGCGGGAGTGGGGGAGACCCAGTACTTC
CASSHLAGVGETQYF
>.|TRBV12-1|TRBJ2-7|.
TGTGCCACTACGGCCTACGAGCAGTACTTC
CATTAYEQYF
>.|TRBV20-1|TRBJ2-3|.
TGCAGTGCTAGTGCGACTGGGGCGGTCACAGATACGCAGTATTTT
CSASATGAVTDTQYF
>.|TRBV12-3/TRBV12-4|TRBJ2-2|.
TGTGCCAGCAGCCCGGGGGTAGGCGGGGAGCTGTTTTTT
CASSPGVGGELFF
>many|TRBV2|TRBJ2-1|.
TGTGCCAGCATGGTGGAGGTTGGGGGGAAGTTCTTC
CASMVEVGGKFF
>.|TRBV7-2|TRBJ2-7|TRBD2
TGTGCCAGCAGCTTAGAACCCGGGAGGAACTACGAGCAGTACTTC
CASSLEPGRNYEQYF
>once|TRBV5-5|TRBJ1-2|TRBD1
TGTGCCAGCAGCTCGGGACCGACAGGGGCTGGGGGCTACACCTTC
CASSSGPTGAGGYTF
>few|TRBV6-5|TRBJ2-7|.
TGTGCCAGCAGCCAGGCTGTCTCCTACGAGCAGTACTTC
CASSQAVSYEQYF
>.|TRBV5-4|TRBJ2-7|TRBD1
TGTGCCAGCAGCTTGTGGGACAGTCTAACCTACGAGCAGTACTTC
CASSLWDSLTYEQYF
>.|TRBV2|TRBJ2-1|.
TGTGCCAGCAGTGAAAGGCTAGCTGGGGGGAATGAGCAGTTCTTC
CASSERLAGGNEQFF
>.|TRBV2|TRBJ1-1|.
TGTGCCAGCAGCCTGACTATGAACACTGAAGCTTTCTTT
CASSLTMNTEAFF
>few|TRBV7-2|TRBJ1-5|.
TGTGCCAGCAGCTTAGACAGGCTATTTCAGCCCCAGCATTTT
CASSLDRLFQPQHF
>.|TRBV2|TRBJ1-1|.
TGTGCCAGCAGTGAGGCGACTAACACTGAAGCTTTCTTT
CASSEATNTEAFF
>.|TRBV10-2|TRBJ2-3|TRBD2
TGCGCCAGCAGTCCGACTAGCGGGGGAACAGATACGCAGTATTTT
CASSPTSGGTDTQYF
>.|TRBV28|TRBJ2-7|.
TGTGCCAGCAGTTTTGTATCGGCAGGTCCCTACGAGCAGTACTTC
CASSFVSAGPYEQYF
>.|TRBV11-3|TRBJ2-7|.
TGTGCCAGCAGCTTAGAGGCGGGAAAATCCTACGAGCAGTACTTC
CASSLEAGKSYEQYF
>once|TRBV5-6|TRBJ1-1|.
TGTGCCAGCCGAAACGGGGGTACTGAAGCTTTCTTT
CASRNGGTEAFF
>.|TRBV9|TRBJ1-2|.
TGTGCCAGCAGCCTGACAGCTAACTATGGCTACACCTTC
CASSLTANYGYTF
>.|TRBV15|TRBJ2-5|TRBD2
TGTGCCACCAGCTGGAGCGGGATCCAAGAGACCCAGTACTTC
CATSWSGIQETQYF
>.|TRBV5-1|TRBJ1-2|TRBD1
TGCGCCAGCAGCTTGGAGACAGGGGACTATGGCTACACCTTC
CASSLETGDYGYTF
>once|TRBV2|TRBJ2-7|TRBD1
TGTGCCAGCAGTGTTTCAGGGGGCAAGGGCGAGCAGTACTTC
CASSVSGGKGEQYF
>.|TRBV10-3|TRBJ1-4|.
TGTGCCATCAGTGAGCTCCCAACTAATGAAAAACTGTTTTTT
CAISELPTNEKLFF
>.|TRBV7-9|TRBJ2-1|TRBD2
TGTGCCAGCAGCTTAACACCGGGACTAGCGGGGAGCTCCTACAATGAGCAGTTCTTC
CASSLTPGLAGSSYNEQFF
>.|TRBV5-4|TRBJ1-1|.
TGTGCCAGCAGCTCCGGGGGTGATGCCACTGAAGCTTTCTTT
CASSSGGDATEAFF
>.|TRBV5-1|TRBJ1-6|.
TGCGCCAGCAGCTTGCCGGGGAGTTCACCCCTCCACTTT
CASSLPGSSPLHF
>few|TRBV4-1|TRBJ2-7|.
TGCGCCAGCAGCCAAGGTATATTAAGGAGAGAAACGGCATACGAGCAGTACTTC
CASSQGILRRETAYEQYF
>.|TRBV5-1|TRBJ1-4|.
TGCGCCAGCAGCCCGGGTGGACAGACTAATGAAAAACTGTTTTTT
CASSPGGQTNEKLFF
>.|TRBV5-4|TRBJ1-6|TRBD1
TGTGCCAGCAGCATAGGGACAGGTCTTAAGAATTCACCCCTCCACTTT
CASSIGTGLKNSPLHF
>.|TRBV6-5|TRBJ1-1|.
TGTGCCAGCAGTTACTTTGGCAACACTGAAGCTTTCTTT
CASSYFGNTEAFF
>.|TRBV18|TRBJ2-7|TRBD1
TGTGCCAGCTCCCAGGCAGGGACAGGGGGCTACGAGCAGTACTTC
CASSQAGTGGYEQYF
>.|TRBV5-4|TRBJ2-3|TRBD2
TGTGCCAGCAGCTACGGACTAGCGGGAGGAAGATCAGATACGCAGTATTTT
CASSYGLAGGRSDTQYF
>.|TRBV11-2|TRBJ2-7|TRBD2
TGTGCCAGCAGCCCGTCACTAGCGGGAGGGGACGAGCAGTACTTC
CASSPSLAGGDEQYF
>.|TRBV5-1|TRBJ1-6|.
TGCGCCAGCAGCTTCTTAGGGAGAGAGCCTAATTCACCCCTCCACTTT
CASSFLGREPNSPLHF
>.|TRBV15|TRBJ1-6|.
TGTGCCACCAGCAGAGTGGGAGATTCACCCCTCCACTTT
CATSRVGDSPLHF
>once|TRBV3-1/TRBV3-2|TRBJ2-7|.
TGTGCCAGCAGCCTCGGGGCCTACGAGCAGTACTTC
CASSLGAYEQYF
>.|TRBV12-3/TRBV12-4|TRBJ2-1|.
TGTGCCAGCAGTTTAAGGGGGAACGATGAGCAGTTCTTC
CASSLRGNDEQFF
>once|TRBV7-2|TRBJ2-3|.
TGTGCCAGTACTTACGGGGGTAGCACAGATACGCAGTATTTT
CASTYGGSTDTQYF
>.|TRBV20-1|TRBJ2-1|.
TGCAGTGCTAGTAGGACAACCTACAATGAGCAGTTCTTC
CSASRTTYNEQFF
>few|TRBV30|TRBJ2-3|TRBD2
TGTGCCTGGACCGGGGGGGGAGCAGATACGCAGTATTTT
CAWTGGGADTQYF
>few|TRBV28|TRBJ1-2|TRBD1
TGTGCCAGCAGCCTAGGACAGGGTAACGGCTACACCTTC
CASSLGQGNGYTF
>few|TRBV5-6|TRBJ1-2|.
TGTGCCAGCAGCTTGGTAGACAGTACCTATGGCTACACCTTC
CASSLVDSTYGYTF
>once|TRBV28|TRBJ2-3|TRBD1
TGTGCCAGCAGTTTATTGGGACAGCTCGGCACAGATACGCAGTATTTT
CASSLLGQLGTDTQYF
>once|TRBV5-1|TRBJ1-1|TRBD1
TGCGCCAGCAGCTCTACCGGGACAGGGGGTGGGAGAACTGAAGCTTTCTTT
CASSSTGTGGGRTEAFF
>.|TRBV23-1|TRBJ2-7|TRBD2
TGCGCCAGCCCCGCGGACCGGGGTAGGACTAGCGGACCTCCCTCCTACGAGCAGTACTTC
CASPADRGRTSGPPSYEQYF
>.|TRBV4-3|TRBJ2-1|.
TGCGCCAGCAGCCAAGATTGGGGGGGGGCCGAGCAGTTCTTC
CASSQDWGGAEQFF
>.|TRBV24-1|TRBJ1-1|.
TGTGCCACCAGTGATGGGATGGGGCGAGCTGAAGCTTTCTTT
CATSDGMGRAEAFF
>.|TRBV5-4|TRBJ2-7|.
TGTGCCAGCAGCTTGGCCTCGGCGGGCCGACCCTACGAGCAGTACTTC
CASSLASAGRPYEQYF
>few|TRBV9|TRBJ2-2|.
TGTGCCAGCAGCGTAAGCCTCTCAGCGGTTAGAACCGGGGAGCTGTTTTTT
CASSVSLSAVRTGELFF